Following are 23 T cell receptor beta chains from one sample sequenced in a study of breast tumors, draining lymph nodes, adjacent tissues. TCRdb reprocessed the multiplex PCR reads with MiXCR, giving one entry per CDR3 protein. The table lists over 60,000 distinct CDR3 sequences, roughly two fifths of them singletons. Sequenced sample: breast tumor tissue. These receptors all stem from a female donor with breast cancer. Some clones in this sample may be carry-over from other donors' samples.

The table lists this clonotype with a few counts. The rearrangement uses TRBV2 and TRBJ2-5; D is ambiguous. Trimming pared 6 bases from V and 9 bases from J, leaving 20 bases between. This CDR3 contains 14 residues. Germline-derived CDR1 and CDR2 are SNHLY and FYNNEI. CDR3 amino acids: CASRERTVNQPQYF. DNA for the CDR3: TGTGCCAGCAGGGAAAGGACGGTAAATCAGCCCCAGTACTTC.

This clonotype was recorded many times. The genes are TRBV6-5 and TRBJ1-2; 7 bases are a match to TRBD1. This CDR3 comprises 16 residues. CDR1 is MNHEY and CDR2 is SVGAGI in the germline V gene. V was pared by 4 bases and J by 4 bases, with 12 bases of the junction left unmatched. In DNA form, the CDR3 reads TGTGCCAGCAGTTCGCGGTGGGAGGGGGCGATCTATGGCTACACCTTC. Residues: CASSSRWEGAIYGYTF.

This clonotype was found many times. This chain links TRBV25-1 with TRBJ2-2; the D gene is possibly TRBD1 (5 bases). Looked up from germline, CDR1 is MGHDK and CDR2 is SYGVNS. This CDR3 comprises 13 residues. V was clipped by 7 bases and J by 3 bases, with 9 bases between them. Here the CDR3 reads CASKDIYTGELFF. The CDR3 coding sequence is TGTGCCAGCAAGGACATCTACACCGGGGAGCTGTTTTTT. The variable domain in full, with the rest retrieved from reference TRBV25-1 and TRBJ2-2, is EADIYQTPRYLVIGTGKKITLECSQTMGHDKMYWYQQDPGMELHLIHYSYGVNSTEKGDLSSESTVSRIRTEHFPLTLESARPSHTSQYLCASKDIYTGELFFGEGSRLTVL.

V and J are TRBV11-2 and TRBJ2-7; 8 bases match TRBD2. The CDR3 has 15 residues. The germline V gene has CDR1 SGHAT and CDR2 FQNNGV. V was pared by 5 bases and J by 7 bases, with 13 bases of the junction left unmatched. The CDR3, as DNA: TGTGCCAGCAGCCCTGCCGTAGCAGCGGGAGAGGAGCAGTACTTC. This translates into CASSPAVAAGEEQYF.

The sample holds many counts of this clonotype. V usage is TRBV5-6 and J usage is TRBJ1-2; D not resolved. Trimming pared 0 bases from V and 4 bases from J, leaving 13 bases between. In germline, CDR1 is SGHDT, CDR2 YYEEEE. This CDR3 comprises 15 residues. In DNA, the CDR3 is TGTGCCAGCAGCTTGGAGTCGGCACCTGCCTATGGCTACACCTTC. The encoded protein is CASSLESAPAYGYTF.

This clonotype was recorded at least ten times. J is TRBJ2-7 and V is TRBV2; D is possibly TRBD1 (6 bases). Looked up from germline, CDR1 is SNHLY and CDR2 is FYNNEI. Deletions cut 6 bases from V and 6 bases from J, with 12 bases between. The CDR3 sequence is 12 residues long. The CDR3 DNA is TGTGCCAGCAGCAAAGGGACAATCGAGCAGTACTTC. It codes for CASSKGTIEQYF.

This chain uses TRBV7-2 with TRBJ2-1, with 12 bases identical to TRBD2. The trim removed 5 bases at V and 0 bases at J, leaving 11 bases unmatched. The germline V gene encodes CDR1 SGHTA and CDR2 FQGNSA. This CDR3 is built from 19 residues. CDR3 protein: CASSALAGGTSSSYNEQFF. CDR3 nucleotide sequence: TGTGCCAGCAGCGCACTAGCGGGAGGCACCTCGAGCTCCTACAATGAGCAGTTCTTC.

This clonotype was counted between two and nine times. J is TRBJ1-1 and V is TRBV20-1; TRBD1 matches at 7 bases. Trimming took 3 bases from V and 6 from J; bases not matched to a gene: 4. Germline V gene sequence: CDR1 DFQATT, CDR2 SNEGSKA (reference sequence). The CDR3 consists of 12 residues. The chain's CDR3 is CSARGGQPEAFF. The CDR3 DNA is TGCAGTGCTAGGGGGGGACAGCCTGAAGCTTTCTTT.

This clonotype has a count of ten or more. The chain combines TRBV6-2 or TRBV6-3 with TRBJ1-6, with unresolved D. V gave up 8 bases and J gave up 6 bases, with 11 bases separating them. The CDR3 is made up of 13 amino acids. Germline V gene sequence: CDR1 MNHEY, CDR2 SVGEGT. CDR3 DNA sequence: TGTGCCAGCGGCGAACCTGGTAATTCACCCCTCCACTTT. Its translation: CASGEPGNSPLHF.

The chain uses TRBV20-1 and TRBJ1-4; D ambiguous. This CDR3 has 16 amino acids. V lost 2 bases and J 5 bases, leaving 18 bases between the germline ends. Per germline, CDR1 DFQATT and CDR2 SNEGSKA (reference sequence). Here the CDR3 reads CSARIQRDRYNEKLFF. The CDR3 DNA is TGCAGTGCTAGAATTCAGCGGGATAGGTACAATGAAAAACTGTTTTTT.

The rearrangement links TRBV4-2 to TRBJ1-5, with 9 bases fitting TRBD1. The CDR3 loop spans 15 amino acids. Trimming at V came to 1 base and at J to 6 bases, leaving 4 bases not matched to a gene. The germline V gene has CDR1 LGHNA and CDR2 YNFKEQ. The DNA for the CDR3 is TGTGCCAGCAGCCAAGGGGGGACAGGGAGTCAGCCCCAGCATTTT. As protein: CASSQGGTGSQPQHF.

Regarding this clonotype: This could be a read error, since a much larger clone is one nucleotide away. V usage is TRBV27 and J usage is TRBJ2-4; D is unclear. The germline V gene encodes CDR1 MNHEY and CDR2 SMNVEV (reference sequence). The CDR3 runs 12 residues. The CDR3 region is CTSSGPNAIQYF. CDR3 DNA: TGTACCAGCAGTGGGCCGAATGCCATTCAGTACTTC.

CDR3 residues: CASSPQGGTQYF. The CDR3 DNA reads TGTGCCAGCAGCCCCCAGGGTGGGACCCAGTACTTC. The chain couples TRBV7-3 to TRBJ2-5; D may be TRBD1 (5 bases). Trimming removed 5 bases at V and 7 bases at J, with 11 bases between. Germline CDR1 is SGHTA and CDR2 is FQGTGA. The CDR3 spans 12 residues. The full variable domain, with the rest looked up from reference TRBV7-3 and TRBJ2-5, is GAGVSQTPSNKVTEKGKYVELRCDPISGHTALYWYRQSLGQGPEFLIYFQGTGAADDSGLPNDRFFAVRPEGSVSTLKIQRTERGDSAVYLCASSPQGGTQYFGPGTRLLVL.

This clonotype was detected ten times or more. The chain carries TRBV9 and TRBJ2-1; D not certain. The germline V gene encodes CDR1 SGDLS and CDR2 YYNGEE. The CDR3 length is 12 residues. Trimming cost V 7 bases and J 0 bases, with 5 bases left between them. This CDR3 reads CASGYSYNEQFF. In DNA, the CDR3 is TGTGCCAGCGGTTACTCCTACAATGAGCAGTTCTTC.

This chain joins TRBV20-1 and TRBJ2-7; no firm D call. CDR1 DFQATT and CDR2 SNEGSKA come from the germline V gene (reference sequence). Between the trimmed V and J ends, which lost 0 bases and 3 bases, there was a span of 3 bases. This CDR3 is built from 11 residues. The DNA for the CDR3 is TGCAGTGCTAGAGACGTCTACGAGCAGTACTTC. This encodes CSARDVYEQYF.

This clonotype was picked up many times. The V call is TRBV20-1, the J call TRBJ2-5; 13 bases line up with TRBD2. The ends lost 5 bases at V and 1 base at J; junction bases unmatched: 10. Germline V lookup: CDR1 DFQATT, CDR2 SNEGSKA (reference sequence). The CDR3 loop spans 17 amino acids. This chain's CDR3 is CSAEERGLAGPQETQYF. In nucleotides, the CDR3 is TGCAGTGCTGAGGAGCGGGGACTAGCGGGACCCCAAGAGACCCAGTACTTC.

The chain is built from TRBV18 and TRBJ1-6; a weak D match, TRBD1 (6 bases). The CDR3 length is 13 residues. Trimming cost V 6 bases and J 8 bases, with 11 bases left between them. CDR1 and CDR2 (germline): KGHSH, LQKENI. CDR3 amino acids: CASSSQGDSPLHF. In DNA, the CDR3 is TGTGCCAGCTCGTCACAGGGTGATTCACCCCTCCACTTT.

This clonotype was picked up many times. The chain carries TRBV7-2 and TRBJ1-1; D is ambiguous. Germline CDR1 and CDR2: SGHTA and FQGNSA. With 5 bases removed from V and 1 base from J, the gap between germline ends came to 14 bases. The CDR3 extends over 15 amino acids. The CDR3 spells CASSPGWTGNTEAFF. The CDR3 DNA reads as TGTGCCAGCAGCCCCGGGTGGACGGGGAACACTGAAGCTTTCTTT.

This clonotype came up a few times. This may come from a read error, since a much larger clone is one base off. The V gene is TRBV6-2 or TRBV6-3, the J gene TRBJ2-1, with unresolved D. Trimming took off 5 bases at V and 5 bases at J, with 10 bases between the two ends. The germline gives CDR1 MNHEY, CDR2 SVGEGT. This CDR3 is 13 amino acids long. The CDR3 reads CASSHTTNNEQFF. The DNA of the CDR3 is TGTGCCAGCAGTCACACCACAAACAATGAGCAGTTCTTC.

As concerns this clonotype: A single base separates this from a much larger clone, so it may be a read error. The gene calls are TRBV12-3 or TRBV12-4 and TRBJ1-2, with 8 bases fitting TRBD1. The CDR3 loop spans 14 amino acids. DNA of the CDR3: TGTGCCAGCACCCAGGGGGCGCCCATCTATGACTACACCTTC. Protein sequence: CASTQGAPIYDYTF.

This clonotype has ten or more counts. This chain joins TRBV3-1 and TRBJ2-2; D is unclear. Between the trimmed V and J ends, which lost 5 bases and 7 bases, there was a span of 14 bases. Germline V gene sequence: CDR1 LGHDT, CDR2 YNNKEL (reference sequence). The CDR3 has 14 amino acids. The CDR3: CASSSRKGIGELFF. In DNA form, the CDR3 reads TGTGCCAGCAGCTCCCGAAAAGGGATCGGGGAGCTGTTTTTT. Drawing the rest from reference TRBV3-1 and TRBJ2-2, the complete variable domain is DTAVSQTPKYLVTQMGNDKSIKCEQNLGHDTMYWYKQDSKKFLKIMFSYNNKELIINETVPNRFSPKSPDKAHLNLHINSLELGDSAVYFCASSSRKGIGELFFGEGSRLTVL.

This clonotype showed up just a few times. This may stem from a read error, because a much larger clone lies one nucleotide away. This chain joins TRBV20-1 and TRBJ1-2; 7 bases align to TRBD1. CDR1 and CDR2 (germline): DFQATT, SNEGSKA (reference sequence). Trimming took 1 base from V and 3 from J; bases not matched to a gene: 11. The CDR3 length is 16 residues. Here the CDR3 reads CSARASAGQAHYGYTF. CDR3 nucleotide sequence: TGCAGTGCTAGAGCCTCCGCCGGACAGGCACACTATGGCTACACCTTC.

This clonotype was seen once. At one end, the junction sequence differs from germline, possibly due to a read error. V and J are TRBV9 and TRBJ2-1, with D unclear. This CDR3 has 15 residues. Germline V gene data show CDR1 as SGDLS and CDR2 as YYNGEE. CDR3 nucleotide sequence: TGTGCCTGCAGCTCCACGGACGGCTACTACAATGAGCCGTTCTTC. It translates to CACSSTDGYYNEPFF.